This T cell receptor (beta chain) was identified in a study of T-cell memory formation after mild COVID-19. Study overall: TCR clusters showed largely donor specificity.

V lost 3 bases and J 7 bases, leaving 13 bases between the germline ends. Germline assignment: CDR1 SGHTA and CDR2 FQGNSA. The CDR3 contains 15 residues. TCRdb ran MiXCR on the 5' RACE reads and lists one entry per CDR3 protein. The table lists around 53,000 distinct CDR3 sequences, roughly an eighth of them singletons. At least ten counts were recorded for this clonotype. Sequenced input: PBMCs or a T cell subset sorted from them (not recorded which). This sequence originates from a young man who had mild COVID-19 (a few samples of this study predate the infection). Cell type and time point are not known. The V gene is TRBV7-2, the J gene TRBJ1-6; possibly TRBD1 for D (5 bases). The CDR3 loop is CASSFIAGDNSPLHF. Written as DNA, the CDR3 is TGTGCCAGCAGCTTTATAGCCGGGGACAATTCACCCCTCCACTTT. Variable domain in full (rest from reference TRBV7-2 and TRBJ1-6): GAGVSQSPSNKVTEKGKDVELRCDPISGHTALYWYRQSLGQGLEFLIYFQGNSAPDKSGLPSDRFSAERTGGSVSTLTIQRTQQEDSAVYLCASSFIAGDNSPLHFGNGTRLTVT.